The clone carrying this T cell receptor beta chain was detected many times. Researchers made TCR beta libraries by using iRepertoire HTBI primers and running Arm-PCR on CDR3 regions. TCRdb re-called the multiplex PCR reads through MiXCR, storing one row per CDR3 protein. This table holds 510,000 or so distinct CDR3 sequences, more than 10% found once. Time point indicated: newly diagnosed GD, antithyroid drugs for less than 3 months. From RNA extracted from PBMCs, the TCR library was made. The sample originates from a study of regulatory T cells in long-lasting Graves disease. From germline, CDR1 is MDHEN and CDR2 SYDVKM. Deletions cut 5 bases from V and 1 base from J, with 11 bases between. This CDR3 comprises 14 residues. This same sample was also part of a study on T cells in Graves' hyperthyroidism and ophthalmopathy.

This TCR was sampled from a woman aged 25 to 39 with Graves disease. This chain links TRBV28 with TRBJ1-1, with D uncertain. The starting material was peripheral blood mononuclear cells (PBMCs), obtained at new diagnosis, from a patient treated with antithyroid drugs. CDR3 loop: CASSLVRENTEAFF. CDR3 coding DNA: TGTGCCAGCAGTCTTGTGAGAGAGAACACTGAAGCTTTCTTT.